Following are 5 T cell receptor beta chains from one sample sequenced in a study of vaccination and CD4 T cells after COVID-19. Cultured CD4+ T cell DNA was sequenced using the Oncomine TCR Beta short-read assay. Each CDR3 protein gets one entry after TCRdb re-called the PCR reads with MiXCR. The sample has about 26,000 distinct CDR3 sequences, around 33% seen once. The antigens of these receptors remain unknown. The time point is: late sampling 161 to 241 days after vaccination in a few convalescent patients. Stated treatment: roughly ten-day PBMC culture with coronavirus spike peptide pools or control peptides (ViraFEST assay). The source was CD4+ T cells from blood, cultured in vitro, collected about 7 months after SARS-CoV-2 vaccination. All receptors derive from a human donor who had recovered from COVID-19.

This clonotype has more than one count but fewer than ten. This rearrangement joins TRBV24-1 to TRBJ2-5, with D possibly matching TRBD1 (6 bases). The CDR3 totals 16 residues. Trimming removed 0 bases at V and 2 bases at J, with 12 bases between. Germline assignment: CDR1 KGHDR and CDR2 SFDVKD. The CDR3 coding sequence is TGTGCCACCAGTGATTTGGGGCGCCAGGGGCAAGAGACCCAGTACTTC. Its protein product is CATSDLGRQGQETQYF.

CDR3 bases: TGTGCCAGCAGCCCTCCTAGGAGAGATACGCAGTATTTT. It codes for CASSPPRRDTQYF. The V gene is TRBV6-1, the J gene TRBJ2-3; no clear D. Per the germline V gene, CDR1 is MNHNS and CDR2 is SASEGT. V lost 6 bases to trimming and J lost 5 bases, with 12 bases between them. The CDR3 consists of 13 residues.

The chain's CDR3 is CASSLSGRAGNEQFF. DNA of the CDR3: TGTGCCAGCAGCCTAAGCGGGAGGGCCGGTAATGAGCAGTTCTTC. V gene TRBV7-2 combines with J gene TRBJ2-1, with 10 bases fitting TRBD2. Unmatched junction bases numbered 8, after V lost 5 bases and J lost 7 bases. The CDR3 is 15 amino acids. The germline CDR1 and CDR2 sequences are SGHTA and FQGNSA.

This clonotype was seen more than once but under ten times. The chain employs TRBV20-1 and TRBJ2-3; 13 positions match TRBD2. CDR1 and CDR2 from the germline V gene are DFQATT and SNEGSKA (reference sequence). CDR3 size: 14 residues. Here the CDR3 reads CSMGLAGHTDTQYF. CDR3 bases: TGCAGCATGGGACTAGCGGGACACACAGATACGCAGTATTTT.

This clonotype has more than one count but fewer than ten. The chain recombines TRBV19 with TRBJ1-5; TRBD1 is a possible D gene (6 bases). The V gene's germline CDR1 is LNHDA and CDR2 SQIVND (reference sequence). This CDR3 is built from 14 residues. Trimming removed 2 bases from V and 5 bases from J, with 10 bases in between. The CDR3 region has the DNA TGTGCCAGTAGTATACCGGGGGCGGATCAGCCCCAGCATTTT. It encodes CASSIPGADQPQHF.